This T cell receptor (beta chain) was recovered during a study of blood T cell repertoires in COVID-19. Whole-study context: COVID-19 samples, acute and convalescent, were from the United States, Italy and Spain. Sources were T cells, B-cell-depleted T cells, or PBMCs; the material itself was cDNA or gDNA.

The V gene lost 4 bases and the J gene lost 8 bases, with 12 bases spanning the gap. Germline V gene sequence: CDR1 MGHDK, CDR2 SYGVNS. The CDR3 has 14 residues. As handled by the study authors: Reference gene primer amplification gave nucleated cell count estimates. Produced via immunoSEQ multiplex PCR; TCRdb's table is partial and in-frame only. V and J calls and clone size are given by that table; D and trimming were obtained from the DNA. Among about 140,000 clones listed, 77% were seen once. The sequence came from a woman aged 45-60 years with active or convalescent COVID-19. The chain employs TRBV25-1 and TRBJ1-6; D uncertain. The sample was peripheral blood. The CDR3, as DNA: TGTGCCAGCAGTGCCACGGGGAGGCATTCACCCCTCCACTTT. Translation: CASSATGRHSPLHF.